The 27 T cell receptor beta chains below come from one sample, sequenced in a study of CD4 T cells in relation to SARS-CoV-2 and coronaviruses. CD4+ T cells from unexposed donors were obtained before the COVID-19 pandemic (2011-2018). After around nine days of culture, CD4+ T cells were isolated. These receptors' antigens are unknown. TCRdb's copy holds only in-frame clones and misses some; the assay was immunoSEQ multiplex PCR. In the table there are roughly 25,000 clones, more than 75% of which are singletons. The specimen sequenced was CD4+ T cells from PBMCs, cultured in vitro. The receptor set was obtained from a human donor in good health.

The rearrangement joins TRBV6-4 to TRBJ1-1, with D perhaps TRBD1 (5 bases). V gave up 2 bases and J gave up 10 bases, with 11 bases separating them. This CDR3 has 12 residues. The germline V gene encodes CDR1 MRHNA and CDR2 SNTAGT. The CDR3 region is CASSDRVGPAFF. CDR3 DNA: TGTGCCAGCAGTGACAGGGTGGGACCAGCTTTCTTT.

This clone is a singleton in its sample. The chain combines TRBV29-1 with TRBJ2-1; D gene uncertain. The germline V gene encodes CDR1 SQVTM and CDR2 ANQGSEA. The CDR3 spans 12 residues. Deletions cut 2 bases from V and 3 bases from J, with 5 bases between. The CDR3 reads CSVESDYNEQFF. CDR3 in DNA: TGCAGCGTTGAAAGTGACTACAATGAGCAGTTCTTC.

Here the CDR3 DNA reads TGTGCCAGCAGGCGGGGGGGAGTCACTGAAGCTTTCTTT. Translated, it gives CASRRGGVTEAFF. This rearrangement joins TRBV6-5 to TRBJ1-1; TRBD1 is a possible D gene (5 bases). The germline V gene has CDR1 MNHEY and CDR2 SVGAGI. The CDR3 consists of 13 residues. The V end lost 6 bases, the J end lost 4 bases, and 12 bases lay between the germline ends.

The V and J genes are TRBV10-2 and TRBJ1-6; 10 nucleotides line up with TRBD1. The germline CDR1 and CDR2 sequences are WSHSY and SAAADI. The CDR3 has 17 residues. V was clipped by 2 bases and J by 7 bases; unmatched bases: 8. CDR3 coding DNA: TGCGCCAGCAGTGAGCGGGGACAGGGGTCCCAAAATTCACCCCTCCACTTT. It codes for CASSERGQGSQNSPLHF.

V usage is TRBV19 and J usage is TRBJ1-5; no clear D gene. With 4 bases removed from V and 7 bases from J, the gap between germline ends came to 11 bases. CDR1 is LNHDA and CDR2 is SQIVND in the germline V gene (reference sequence). There are 13 residues in the CDR3. CDR3 protein: CASSTAGLQPQHF. Here the CDR3 DNA reads TGTGCCAGTAGTACCGCCGGATTACAGCCCCAGCATTTT.

This clone was detected only a few times. V is TRBV3-1 (or the pseudogene TRBV3-2) and J is TRBJ1-1; 10 bases map to TRBD1. The CDR3 runs 16 residues. The germline V gene has CDR1 LGHDT and CDR2 YNNKEL (reference sequence). After removal of 4 bases from V and 5 bases from J, the junction contained 10 bases not matched to a gene. For the CDR3, the DNA is TGTGCCAGCAGCCCGGGACAGGGGAGTTTGTCAACTGAAGCTTTCTTT. This codes for CASSPGQGSLSTEAFF.

This sequence joins TRBV2 and TRBJ2-7; D is ambiguous. Trimming shortened V by 4 bases and J by 3 bases, and 7 bases separated the two germline ends. The CDR3 loop spans 12 amino acids. Germline assignment: CDR1 SNHLY and CDR2 FYNNEI. CDR3 amino acids: CASSANNYEQYF. CDR3 nucleotide sequence: TGTGCCAGCAGTGCTAACAACTACGAGCAGTACTTC.

The J gene is TRBJ1-1, the V gene TRBV3-1 (or the pseudogene TRBV3-2), with 9 bases identical to TRBD1. The CDR3 spans 16 residues. Germline V lookup: CDR1 LGHDT, CDR2 YNNKEL (reference sequence). J gave up 5 bases and V 1 base, and 8 bases lay outside the gene matches. In DNA, the CDR3 is TGTGCCAGCAGCCAAGCCTGGACAGGGGCCCATACTGAAGCTTTCTTT. It yields the protein CASSQAWTGAHTEAFF.

The genes are TRBV19 and TRBJ2-5, with 7 bases fitting TRBD2. The CDR3 loop spans 15 amino acids. Per the germline V gene, CDR1 is LNHDA and CDR2 is SQIVND (reference sequence). V shed 1 base and J 4 bases; nucleotides not matched to a gene: 6. The CDR3 loop is CASSIGTSEGETQYF. For the CDR3, the DNA is TGTGCCAGTAGTATAGGAACTAGCGAAGGAGAGACCCAGTACTTC.

The chain combines TRBV2 with TRBJ2-7; 8 bases align to TRBD2. The CDR3 spans 19 residues. Germline-derived CDR1 and CDR2 are SNHLY and FYNNEI. Losses at the gene ends were 3 bases for V and 2 bases for J; bases not matched to a gene: 18. The DNA for the CDR3 is TGTGCCAGCAGTGATTCTTTGGCTAGCGGGCACGGGGGGACCTACGAGCAGTACTTC. Amino acids: CASSDSLASGHGGTYEQYF.

The chain employs TRBV5-1 and TRBJ1-2, with 9 bases that match TRBD1. Per germline, CDR1 SGHRS and CDR2 YFSETQ. This CDR3 is 14 amino acids long. The trim removed 4 bases at V and 4 bases at J, leaving 5 bases unmatched. CDR3 in DNA: TGCGCCAGCAGCGGGGGACAGGGTTTCTATGGCTACACCTTC. Protein: CASSGGQGFYGYTF. The full variable domain, in which reference TRBV5-1 and TRBJ1-2 provide the parts outside the CDR3, is KAGVTQTPRYLIKTRGQQVTLSCSPISGHRSVSWYQQTPGQGLQFLFEYFSETQRNKGNFPGRFSGRQFSNSRSEMNVSTLELGDSALYLCASSGGQGFYGYTFGSGTRLTVV.

This clone was seen a handful of times. The V and J genes are TRBV3-1 (or the pseudogene TRBV3-2) and TRBJ1-4; a weak D match, TRBD1 (5 bases). Looked up from germline, CDR1 is LGHDT and CDR2 is YNNKEL (reference sequence). The length of the CDR3 is 13 residues. Trimming cost V 3 bases and J 13 bases, with 15 bases left between them. CDR3 nucleotide sequence: TGTGCCAGCAGCCAGGGCCCCCCGACAGTACTGTTTTTT. Translated: CASSQGPPTVLFF.

The V and J genes are TRBV5-4 and TRBJ2-2, with 8 positions matching TRBD1. V was pared by 9 bases and J by 1 base, with 5 bases of the junction left unmatched. Germline V gene lookup returns CDR1 SGHNT and CDR2 YYREEE (reference sequence). The CDR3 sequence is 14 residues long. The DNA of the CDR3 is TGTGCCACCGCAGGGACAGGGAACACCGGGGAGCTGTTTTTT. Translating gives CATAGTGNTGELFF.

V is TRBV19 and J is TRBJ1-1; 8 bases map to TRBD1. Germline CDR1 is LNHDA and CDR2 is SQIVND (reference sequence). V was clipped by 3 bases and J by 0 bases; unmatched bases: 6. CDR3 length: 16 amino acids. The CDR3 protein is CASSINRGEVNTEAFF. CDR3 sequence (DNA): TGTGCCAGTAGTATCAACAGGGGGGAAGTGAACACTGAAGCTTTCTTT.

The chain combines TRBV4-3 with TRBJ2-3; 8 nucleotides match TRBD2. This CDR3 has 17 residues. V shed 0 bases and J 2 bases; nucleotides not matched to a gene: 7. Germline V gene data show CDR1 as LGHNA and CDR2 as YSLEER. Written as DNA, the CDR3 is TGCGCCAGCAGCCAAGAAGGCGGGGGGCCTACCACAGATACGCAGTATTTT. Its translation: CASSQEGGGPTTDTQYF.

This chain joins TRBV4-3 and TRBJ2-7; D is unclear. Germline lookup yields CDR1 LGHNA and CDR2 YSLEER. CDR3 length: 13 amino acids. Trimming shortened V by 2 bases and J by 9 bases, and 14 bases separated the two germline ends. The CDR3 loop reads CASSQTGWGVQYF. CDR3 nucleotides: TGCGCCAGCAGCCAAACCGGTTGGGGTGTGCAGTACTTC.

The rearrangement uses TRBV6-5 and TRBJ2-7, with TRBD1 identical over 9 bases. The CDR3 covers 14 residues. The germline V gene has CDR1 MNHEY and CDR2 SVGAGI. With 6 bases clipped from V and 4 bases from J, the junction kept 7 bases outside the gene matches. The chain's CDR3 is CASRSRQGGYEQYF. CDR3 sequence (DNA): TGTGCCAGCAGATCCCGACAGGGGGGGTACGAGCAGTACTTC.

The chain employs TRBV11-2 and TRBJ2-7; the D gene could be TRBD1 or TRBD2 (6 bases each). This CDR3 has 14 amino acids. V was cut by 5 bases and J by 2 bases, with 13 bases left in between. CDR1 and CDR2 from the germline V gene are SGHAT and FQNNGV. Here the CDR3 reads CASSRRGTPYEQYF. The CDR3, as DNA: TGTGCCAGCAGCAGACGGGGGACACCCTACGAGCAGTACTTC.

This chain connects TRBV7-2 to TRBJ2-2, with D perhaps matching TRBD2 (5 bases). In germline, CDR1 is SGHTA, CDR2 FQGNSA. Trimming cost V 7 bases and J 2 bases, with 17 bases left between them. The CDR3 spans 16 residues. This CDR3 reads CASTYNGVANTGELFF. The CDR3 DNA reads as TGTGCCAGCACATATAACGGGGTGGCAAACACCGGGGAGCTGTTTTTT.

The V gene is TRBV9, the J gene TRBJ1-3; 7 nucleotides align to TRBD1. CDR3 length equals 17 residues. V trimming: 3 bases; J trimming: 0 bases; junction bases outside the gene matches: 9. Germline assignment: CDR1 SGDLS and CDR2 YYNGEE. The CDR3 loop reads CASSGGTTGVSGNTIYF. The CDR3, as DNA: TGTGCCAGCAGCGGGGGGACCACAGGGGTCTCTGGAAACACCATATATTTT.

The rearrangement joins TRBV10-3 to TRBJ2-3; 7 bases agree with TRBD1. J gave up 6 bases and V 10 bases, and 10 bases lay outside the gene matches. Germline CDR1 ENHRY, CDR2 SYGVKD. The CDR3 consists of 13 residues. CDR3: CATGQESGDTQYF. CDR3 sequence (DNA): TGTGCCACTGGACAGGAAAGTGGGGATACGCAGTATTTT.

The chain carries TRBV5-8 and TRBJ1-1; weak D call: TRBD1 (6 bases). Germline lookup yields CDR1 SGHTS and CDR2 YDEGEE. V lost 5 bases and J lost 8, with 19 bases in between. There are 14 residues in the CDR3. Here the CDR3 reads CASSRVRGPNEAFF. The CDR3 bases are TGTGCCAGCAGTCGCGTGCGGGGGCCCAACGAAGCTTTCTTT.

The rearrangement joins TRBV5-1 to TRBJ1-2, with TRBD1 matching over 11 bases. This CDR3 is 15 amino acids long. Germline values: CDR1 SGHRS, CDR2 YFSETQ. The V segment lost 3 bases and the J segment 4 bases; nucleotides outside the gene matches: 5. DNA of the CDR3: TGCGCCAGCAGCTCGGGACAGGGGGGAGGCTATGGCTACACCTTC. It specifies CASSSGQGGGYGYTF.

The chain couples TRBV3-1 (or the pseudogene TRBV3-2) to TRBJ1-6, with D possibly being TRBD1 (5 bases). The CDR3 is made up of 17 amino acids. The germline gives CDR1 LGHDT, CDR2 YNNKEL (reference sequence). Trimming removed 3 bases at V and 7 bases at J, with 19 bases between. This CDR3 reads CASSQGQGPVLNSPLHF. In nucleotides, the CDR3 is TGTGCCAGCAGCCAGGGGCAGGGACCCGTATTGAATTCACCCCTCCACTTT.

Only one count was recorded for this clone. The rearrangement links TRBV19 to TRBJ2-3, with 11 positions matching TRBD1. Trimming cost V 8 bases and J 5 bases; bases outside gene matches: 6. This CDR3 contains 14 residues. Germline V gene lookup returns CDR1 LNHDA and CDR2 SQIVND (reference sequence). The CDR3 spells CASGPGQGVDTQYF. The CDR3 nucleotides read TGTGCCAGTGGCCCGGGACAGGGGGTAGATACGCAGTATTTT.

The J gene is TRBJ2-3, the V gene TRBV20-1, with a weak D call TRBD1 (5 bases). CDR1 is DFQATT, CDR2 SNEGSKA, per germline (reference sequence). This CDR3 comprises 11 residues. V lost 6 bases and J lost 2, with 6 bases in between. In DNA, the CDR3 is TGCAGTGCAGGGGTCACAGATACGCAGTATTTT. Its translation is CSAGVTDTQYF.

This clone was picked up one time. The chain couples TRBV21-1 to TRBJ1-2; the D call TRBD1 from the table was never checked on the DNA. TRBV21-1 is shown as a pseudogene. This CDR3 is built from 17 residues. The CDR3 nucleotides read TGTGCCAGCAGCACTCATTCCGGGACAGGAGCGAGATATGGCTACACCTTC. Translating gives CASSTHSGTGARYGYTF.